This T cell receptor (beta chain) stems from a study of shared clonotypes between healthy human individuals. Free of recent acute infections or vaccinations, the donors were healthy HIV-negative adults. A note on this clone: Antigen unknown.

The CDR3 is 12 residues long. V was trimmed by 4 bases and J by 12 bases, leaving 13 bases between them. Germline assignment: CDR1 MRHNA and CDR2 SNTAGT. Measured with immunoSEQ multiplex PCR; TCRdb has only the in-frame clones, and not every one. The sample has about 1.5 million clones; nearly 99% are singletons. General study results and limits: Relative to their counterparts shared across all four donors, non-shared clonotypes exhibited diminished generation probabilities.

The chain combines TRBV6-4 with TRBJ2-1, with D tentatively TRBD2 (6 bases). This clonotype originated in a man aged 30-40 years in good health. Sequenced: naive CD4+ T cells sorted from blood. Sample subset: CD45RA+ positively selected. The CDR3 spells CASSAPTGGQFF. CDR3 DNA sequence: TGTGCCAGCAGTGCCCCGACCGGGGGGCAGTTCTTC.